The rows below give T cell receptor beta chains drawn from one sample of a study of cytomegalovirus exposure and HLA in healthy donors. Sequenced by immunoSEQ multiplex PCR; TCRdb stores in-frame clones only, minus some. Among 150,000 to 200,000 clones listed, more than 60% were seen once. The material sequenced was PBMCs. These receptors were taken from a female donor in good health and CMV-seronegative. The CDR3 runs from the conserved cysteine through the conserved F or W. The D gene is left open where the match is weak. Expanded clones are given a class, and other clones once, few, many or no size at all.

V gene	J gene	clone size	D gene	CDR3 DNA	CDR3 protein
TRBV5-8	TRBJ2-6	.	.	TGTGCCAGCAGCTTGAGGGGTTCTGGGGCCAACGTCCTGACTTTC	CASSLRGSGANVLTF
TRBV30	TRBJ1-2	.	.	TGTGCCTGGAGTTCTGGTTCGGACTATGGCTACACCTTC	CAWSSGSDYGYTF
TRBV7-2	TRBJ1-6	once	.	TGTGCCAGCAGCTTATCCGACTCCTCTTATAATTCACCCCTCCACTTT	CASSLSDSSYNSPLHF
TRBV6-5	TRBJ1-2	few	.	TGTGCCAGCAGTTACGGGCAGTTTTATGGCTACACCTTC	CASSYGQFYGYTF
TRBV19	TRBJ1-1	.	.	TGTGCCAGTAGTATAGTAGCGGGACGGGTGAGTGACACTGAAGCTTTCTTT	CASSIVAGRVSDTEAFF
TRBV9	TRBJ1-1	few	.	TGTGCCAGCAGCGTAGTCCCTACAGGATCGGAACTTTTCTTT	CASSVVPTGSELFF
TRBV5-6	TRBJ2-7	.	TRBD1	TGTGCCAGCAGCCAAATTTCCGGGACAGGGCTGGACGAGCAGTACTTC	CASSQISGTGLDEQYF
TRBV7-6	TRBJ2-2	few	.	TGTGCCAGCAGCTTAACAGGGATGGCCGGGGAGCTGTTTTTT	CASSLTGMAGELFF
TRBV7-2	TRBJ2-2	.	.	TGTGCCAGCAGCCCCGACAGAAACACCGGGGAGCTGTTTTTT	CASSPDRNTGELFF
TRBV7-2	TRBJ2-3	.	.	TGTGCCAGCAGCTTAGACTGGTCGGCGGACACAGATACGCAGTATTTT	CASSLDWSADTDTQYF
TRBV7-2	TRBJ2-7	.	TRBD2	TGTGCCAGCAGCTCTCCCCGGACTAGCGGGAACTACGAGCAGTACTTC	CASSSPRTSGNYEQYF
TRBV9	TRBJ2-3	.	.	TGTGCCAGCAGCGTACTTCCTAGCACAGATACGCAGTATTTT	CASSVLPSTDTQYF
TRBV28	TRBJ1-4	.	.	TGTGCCAGCAGTCTATCGGGGGTGAATGAAAAACTGTTTTTT	CASSLSGVNEKLFF
TRBV28	TRBJ2-3	.	TRBD2	TGTGCCAGCAGTTGCATACTTAGCGGGAGTCCCCCAGATACGCAGTATTTT	CASSCILSGSPPDTQYF
TRBV28	TRBJ2-2	.	TRBD1	TGTGCCAGCACAACCGGGACAGGGGTCGCCGGGGAGCTGTTTTTT	CASTTGTGVAGELFF
TRBV11-2	TRBJ2-1	few	TRBD2	TGTGCCAGCAGCTTGGGACTAGCGGGAAACTCCTACAATGAGCAGTTCTTC	CASSLGLAGNSYNEQFF
TRBV4-1	TRBJ2-7	.	TRBD2	TGCGCCAGCAGCCCTGTATCTAGCGGTTCCTACGAGCAGTACTTC	CASSPVSSGSYEQYF
TRBV4-3	TRBJ2-2	.	.	TGCGCCAGCAGCCAAGATCTTAGCCCCAGCGGGGAGCTGTTTTTT	CASSQDLSPSGELFF
TRBV7-3	TRBJ1-1	.	.	TGTGCCAGCAGCGAGGGACAGAACACTGAAGCTTTCTTT	CASSEGQNTEAFF
TRBV5-3	TRBJ2-7	.	.	TGTGCCAGAAGCTTGGCGCAGGGGAAACTATACGAGCAGTACTTC	CARSLAQGKLYEQYF
TRBV5-1	TRBJ2-2	.	.	TGCGCCAGCAGCTTGAGCACGTCAGGGATCACCGGGGAGCTGTTTTTT	CASSLSTSGITGELFF
TRBV14	TRBJ2-3	.	TRBD2	TGTGCCAGCAGCCAATACGTGACTAGCGGTACGCAGTATTTT	CASSQYVTSGTQYF
TRBV19	TRBJ2-5	.	.	TGTGCCAGTAGTAACCGCAGGGAAGAGACCCAGTACTTC	CASSNRREETQYF
TRBV19	TRBJ1-2	.	TRBD1	TGTGCCAGTCAGAACCGGGACAGGGGGGCAACTAACTATGGCTACACCTTC	CASQNRDRGATNYGYTF